These T cell receptor beta chains were read from a single sample in a study of T cell changes during pregnancy in multiple sclerosis. Produced via immunoSEQ multiplex PCR; TCRdb's table is partial and in-frame only. The sample includes about 38,000 clones, around 90% of them seen just once. The sample here was CD4+ T cells from peripheral blood mononuclear cells, taken after pregnancy. The receptors here all came from a female donor in good health, enrolled as a control in a pregnancy study. CDR3s include the opening cysteine and the closing phenylalanine or tryptophan. Each record gives: J gene, V gene, D gene, clone size, CDR3 protein, CDR3 DNA. D genes are given only for firm matches. The size entry is marked missing in some rows and otherwise reads once, few, many or a size class.

TRBJ1-2 TRBV18 TRBD1 NA CASSPRQGELGGYTF TGTGCCAGCTCACCCCGACAGGGGGAACTGGGGGGCTACACCTTC
TRBJ2-1 TRBV7-2 NA NA CASSLGQSYNEQFF TGTGCCAGCAGCTTAGGGCAGTCCTACAATGAGCAGTTCTTC
TRBJ1-1 TRBV6-5 TRBD1 NA CASSTNDRGGTEAFF TGTGCCAGCAGTACCAACGACAGGGGTGGAACTGAAGCTTTCTTT
TRBJ2-7 TRBV27 TRBD2 once CASRASGAPSYEQYF TGTGCCAGCAGGGCTAGCGGAGCCCCTTCCTACGAGCAGTACTTC
TRBJ2-7 TRBV6-5 TRBD1 NA CASSSPRGSSYEQYF TGTGCCAGCAGCTCTCCCAGGGGGAGCTCCTACGAGCAGTACTTC
TRBJ2-1 TRBV5-6 TRBD2 few CASSPPGGTPAYNEQFF TGTGCCAGCAGCCCGCCGGGGGGTACCCCCGCCTACAATGAGCAGTTCTTC
TRBJ2-1 TRBV15 TRBD2 NA CATSRDRRLADYNEQFF TGTGCCACCAGCAGAGATCGTCGACTAGCTGATTACAATGAGCAGTTCTTC
TRBJ2-7 TRBV5-1 NA NA CASSLGGGTHEQYF TGCGCCAGCAGCTTGGGTGGAGGGACCCACGAGCAGTACTTC
TRBJ1-2 TRBV30 NA NA CAWGRNYGYTF TGTGCCTGGGGGCGCAACTATGGCTACACCTTC
TRBJ2-3 TRBV6-1 NA NA CASSVGQGGTDTQYF TGTGCCAGCAGTGTAGGGCAAGGGGGCACAGATACGCAGTATTTT
TRBJ2-3 TRBV10-3 TRBD2 NA CAINAGLAGTDTQYF TGTGCCATCAACGCGGGACTAGCGGGAACAGATACGCAGTATTTT
TRBJ1-1 TRBV27 NA once CASSPQLNTEAFF TGTGCCAGCAGTCCCCAGTTGAACACTGAAGCTTTCTTT
TRBJ2-1 TRBV6-1 TRBD1 NA CASSDRGNEQFF TGTGCCAGCAGTGACAGGGGGAATGAGCAGTTCTTC
TRBJ2-2 TRBV2 NA NA CASNGHSANTGELFF TGTGCCAGCAATGGACACTCCGCGAACACCGGGGAGCTGTTTTTT
TRBJ2-3 TRBV25-1 NA NA CASSEFGGTSTDTQYF TGTGCCAGCAGTGAATTTGGGGGCACTAGCACAGATACGCAGTATTTT
TRBJ1-1 TRBV6-6 NA few CASSYREMNTEAFF TGTGCCAGCAGTTACAGGGAGATGAACACTGAAGCTTTCTTT
TRBJ2-2 TRBV5-1 TRBD1 NA CASSSQDRVGKYTGELFF TGCGCCAGCAGCTCCCAGGACAGGGTGGGGAAGTATACCGGGGAGCTGTTTTTT
TRBJ1-3 TRBV7-2 NA NA CASSRPRDGNTIYF TGTGCCAGCAGCCGCCCCAGGGATGGAAACACCATATATTTT
TRBJ2-7 TRBV10-3 NA NA CAISTQVYEQYF TGTGCCATCAGCACCCAGGTCTACGAGCAGTACTTC
TRBJ1-1 TRBV30 NA NA CAWSVLPNTEAFF TGTGCCTGGAGTGTACTACCGAACACTGAAGCTTTCTTT
TRBJ2-1 TRBV10-1 TRBD1 NA CASSHLPGQGLFEQFF TGCGCCAGCAGCCACTTACCGGGACAGGGCCTCTTTGAGCAGTTCTTC
TRBJ2-3 TRBV11-3 TRBD2 NA CASSPKRGGVDTQYF TGTGCCAGCAGCCCAAAGCGGGGGGGGGTAGATACGCAGTATTTT
TRBJ2-7 TRBV6-5 NA NA CASSPQGLISYEQYF TGTGCCAGCAGTCCACAGGGTCTTATCTCCTACGAGCAGTACTTC
TRBJ1-1 TRBV18 NA NA CASSPKGDTEAFF TGTGCCAGCTCACCAAAGGGGGACACTGAAGCTTTCTTT
TRBJ2-3 TRBV5-4 NA NA CATRAGGAASTDTQYF TGTGCCACCCGCGCCGGCGGGGCGGCTAGCACAGATACGCAGTATTTT
TRBJ2-7 TRBV30 TRBD1 NA CAWSVGQGVIPGYF TGTGCCTGGAGTGTGGGACAGGGGGTCATACCGGGGTACTTC
TRBJ1-5 TRBV29-1 NA NA CSAGGGNQPQHF TGCAGCGCTGGGGGGGGCAATCAGCCCCAGCATTTT
TRBJ2-7 TRBV18 NA NA CASSPLVADEQYF TGTGCCAGCTCACCCCTAGTCGCAGACGAGCAGTACTTC
TRBJ2-1 TRBV7-2 TRBD2 NA CASSPVVAGANEQFF TGTGCCAGCAGCCCCGTGGTAGCGGGAGCGAATGAGCAGTTCTTC
TRBJ2-3 TRBV4-1 TRBD2 NA CASSQDFGRTSGGARDTQYF TGCGCCAGCAGCCAAGATTTTGGCAGGACTAGCGGGGGGGCCAGAGATACGCAGTATTTT
TRBJ1-3 TRBV6-6 NA once CATARGGSGNTIYF TGTGCCACCGCACGGGGGGGCTCTGGAAACACCATATATTTT
TRBJ2-2 TRBV14 TRBD2 NA CASSQELAGVSGELFF TGTGCCAGCAGCCAAGAGCTAGCGGGAGTTTCCGGGGAGCTGTTTTTT
TRBJ2-2 TRBV4-3 NA NA CASSQEAGNGELFF TGCGCCAGCAGCCAAGAGGCGGGGAACGGGGAGCTGTTTTTT
TRBJ2-1 TRBV6-6 TRBD1 NA CASSDTSRGRRDEQFF TGTGCCAGCAGCGATACCTCCAGGGGGCGCAGGGATGAGCAGTTCTTC
TRBJ2-1 TRBV2 NA NA CASRGGTEQFF TGTGCCAGCAGAGGGGGAACTGAGCAGTTCTTC
TRBJ1-5 TRBV5-1 NA NA CASSLAGSNQPQHF TGCGCCAGCAGCTTGGCGGGTAGCAATCAGCCCCAGCATTTT
TRBJ2-4 TRBV9 TRBD2 once CASSVGLAGGLAKNIQYF TGTGCCAGCAGCGTAGGGCTAGCGGGGGGACTAGCCAAAAACATTCAGTACTTC
TRBJ2-7 TRBV5-1 TRBD1 NA CASSSATGGHTYEQYF TGCGCCAGCAGCTCAGCAACAGGGGGTCACACCTACGAGCAGTACTTC
TRBJ2-1 TRBV7-9 NA once CASTLPAKFF TGTGCCAGCACCCTCCCCGCGAAGTTCTTC
TRBJ2-3 TRBV18 TRBD2 NA CASSPLAGGDTQYF TGTGCCAGCTCACCACTAGCGGGAGGCGATACGCAGTATTTT
TRBJ2-5 TRBV9 TRBD1 NA CASSATQGAETQYF TGTGCCAGCAGCGCTACCCAGGGGGCCGAGACCCAGTACTTC
TRBJ1-1 TRBV18 NA NA CASSQLRTDNTEAFF TGTGCCAGCTCCCAACTCAGGACAGATAACACTGAAGCTTTCTTT
TRBJ1-5 TRBV19 TRBD1 once CASSAQDRASQPQHF TGTGCCAGTAGTGCCCAAGACAGGGCAAGTCAGCCCCAGCATTTT
TRBJ2-1 TRBV6-5 NA NA CASSRAGSGSWFF TGTGCCAGCAGTAGGGCCGGGAGCGGATCTTGGTTCTTC
TRBJ2-1 TRBV5-1 NA NA CASSAQGGEQFF TGCGCCAGCAGCGCCCAGGGAGGTGAGCAGTTCTTC
TRBJ2-7 TRBV19 TRBD1 NA CASSSTGGNEQYF TGTGCCAGTAGCTCAACAGGGGGCAACGAGCAGTACTTC
TRBJ2-7 TRBV6-6 NA NA CASRQGDFYEQYF TGTGCCAGCAGGCAGGGTGATTTCTACGAGCAGTACTTC
TRBJ2-7 TRBV5-1 TRBD1 NA CASSLVSTGPLYEQYF TGCGCCAGCAGCTTGGTGTCGACAGGGCCACTTTACGAGCAGTACTTC
TRBJ1-5 TRBV6-9 TRBD1 NA CASTIGTGNQPQHF TGTGCCAGCACTATAGGGACAGGGAATCAGCCCCAGCATTTT
TRBJ2-7 TRBV10-3 NA NA CAIAVTSSYEQYF TGTGCCATCGCGGTAACCAGCTCCTACGAGCAGTACTTC
TRBJ1-2 TRBV6-1 TRBD1 NA CASSARDSYGYTF TGTGCCAGCAGTGCCCGGGACAGCTATGGCTACACCTTC
TRBJ2-1 TRBV6-1 TRBD2 NA CASSEGLAGYNEQFF TGTGCCAGCAGTGAGGGACTAGCGGGATACAATGAGCAGTTCTTC
TRBJ1-3 TRBV13 NA NA CASSFTGTSGNTIYF TGTGCCAGCAGCTTCACAGGGACCTCTGGAAACACCATATATTTT
TRBJ2-3 TRBV7-7 NA NA CASSPGLSADTQYF TGTGCCAGCAGCCCCGGACTTAGCGCAGATACGCAGTATTTT
TRBJ2-1 TRBV28 TRBD2 NA CASSDLAGGLNEQFF TGTGCCAGCAGTGATCTAGCGGGAGGGTTGAATGAGCAGTTCTTC
TRBJ1-2 TRBV7-8 NA NA CASSAGGSYGYTF TGTGCCAGCAGCGCCGGAGGAAGCTATGGCTACACCTTC
TRBJ2-7 TRBV21-1 NA NA CASSKAISVLAGYEQYF TGTGCCAGCAGCAAAGCGATTAGTGTACTAGCGGGCTACGAGCAGTACTTC
TRBJ1-5 TRBV27 NA NA CASSYRQDSNQPQHF TGTGCCAGCAGTTACCGGCAGGATAGCAATCAGCCCCAGCATTTT
TRBJ1-5 TRBV18 TRBD1 NA CASSSQGAPQPQHF TGTGCCAGCTCATCGCAGGGGGCCCCTCAGCCCCAGCATTTT
TRBJ2-2 TRBV5-1 TRBD1 NA CASREGQGNTGELFF TGCGCCAGCAGGGAGGGACAGGGAAACACCGGGGAGCTGTTTTTT